This entry lists 4 T cell receptor beta chains sequenced from one sample in a study of OX40 agonist ivuxolimab in advanced cancers. Method: immunoSEQ multiplex PCR; TCRdb's copy keeps in-frame clones and lacks some. Here the sample spans 50,000 to 65,000 clones, around 85% being singletons. Specimen: CD4+ or CD8+ T cells sorted from blood, collected in a trial of the OX40 agonist ivuxolimab. The origin of the receptors is an adult with an advanced solid tumor such as melanoma, head and neck, liver or kidney cancer.

This chain connects TRBV15 to TRBJ2-1, with TRBD2 matching 9 bases. After removal of 8 bases from V and 4 bases from J, the junction contained 9 bases not matched to a gene. The germline V gene has CDR1 LNHNV and CDR2 YYDKDF (reference sequence). The length of the CDR3 is 15 residues. In DNA, the CDR3 is TGTGCCACCGGCCCGGGACTAGCCATTTACAATGAGCAGTTCTTC. Protein product: CATGPGLAIYNEQFF. Complete variable domain (other parts from reference TRBV15 and TRBJ2-1): DAMVIQNPRYQVTQFGKPVTLSCSQTLNHNVMYWYQQKSSQAPKLLFHYYDKDFNNEADTPDNFQSRRPNTSFCFLDIRSPGLGDTAMYLCATGPGLAIYNEQFFGPGTRLTVL.

This chain joins TRBV6-1 and TRBJ2-3, with 7 bases aligning to TRBD2. CDR1 and CDR2 from the germline V gene are MNHNS and SASEGT. Trimming removed 4 bases from V and 4 bases from J; junction bases left unmatched: 8. The CDR3 sequence is 15 residues long. CDR3 sequence reads: CASSGASRGADTQYF. As DNA, the CDR3 is TGTGCCAGCAGTGGGGCTAGCCGGGGGGCAGATACGCAGTATTTT.

The rearrangement uses TRBV19 and TRBJ2-3, with D possibly TRBD2 on 5 matching bases. CDR3 size: 13 residues. The V gene lost 4 bases and the J gene lost 3 bases, with 8 bases spanning the gap. From germline, CDR1 is LNHDA and CDR2 SQIVND (reference sequence). CDR3 DNA: TGTGCCAGTAGTAAGCGGTTTACAGATACGCAGTATTTT. This codes for CASSKRFTDTQYF.

The V gene is TRBV10-3, the J gene TRBJ2-1; D possibly matches TRBD1 or TRBD2 (5 bases each). V dropped 7 bases and J dropped 1 base, with 20 bases sitting between them. The CDR3 has 17 amino acids. Per germline, CDR1 ENHRY and CDR2 SYGVKD. The CDR3 here is CAIKAHGTDRSYNEQFF. The CDR3 DNA sequence: TGTGCCATCAAGGCCCACGGGACGGATAGATCCTACAATGAGCAGTTCTTC.